These T cell receptor beta chains were read from a single sample in a study of a mutant IDH1 vaccine in newly diagnosed glioma. Some clones are missing from TCRdb's copy, which holds only in-frame ones; the method was immunoSEQ multiplex PCR. The repertoire holds about 42,000 clones, roughly 85% seen once, with over 1.5% in the top ten. Their antigens remain unidentified. This sample comprised PBMCs, obtained from a glioma patient whose treatment included an IDH1 peptide vaccine. The receptor set was obtained from a man aged 40-49 years with glioma. The CDR3 runs from the conserved cysteine through the conserved F or W. D genes are given only for firm matches. The listing skips clone size in some rows; elsewhere it reads once, few, many or a size class.

cdr3_nt	cdr3_aa	v_call	j_call	clone_size	d_call
TGTGCCAGCAGTGCCTGGGGAGGGAACACCGGGGAGCTGTTTTTT	CASSAWGGNTGELFF	TRBV6-5	TRBJ2-2	-	-
TGTGCCAGCTCACCACCCGAGGGGGTTAGCTACGAGCAGTACTTC	CASSPPEGVSYEQYF	TRBV18	TRBJ2-7	-	-
TGTGCCACCAGCAGAGGCCAGGGAAGAACTGAAGCTTTCTTT	CATSRGQGRTEAFF	TRBV15	TRBJ1-1	-	-
TGTGCCAGTAGTGGCGGGAGGGTTCAAGAGACCCAGTACTTC	CASSGGRVQETQYF	TRBV19	TRBJ2-5	-	TRBD2
TGTGCCAGCAGTTCCTATGGCTACACCTTC	CASSSYGYTF	TRBV28	TRBJ1-2	-	-
TGCGCCAGCAGCTTGGAACTTCTAGCCTACGAGCAGTACTTC	CASSLELLAYEQYF	TRBV5-1	TRBJ2-7	-	-
TGTGCCAGCAGGCCTGCACAGGGGCGCACAGATACGCAGTATTTT	CASRPAQGRTDTQYF	TRBV2	TRBJ2-3	-	TRBD1
TGTGCCAGCAGTTTTTGGAGCGGGAGGGCCACAGGGGAGCTGTTTTTT	CASSFWSGRATGELFF	TRBV27	TRBJ2-2	-	TRBD2
TGTGCCAGCAGTTCTATTTCAGGGGCTTGGGCTGAAGCTTTCTTT	CASSSISGAWAEAFF	TRBV27	TRBJ1-1	-	-
TGTGCCAGCAGCGTTATCTTCGGGGAGACCCAGTACTTC	CASSVIFGETQYF	TRBV7-6	TRBJ2-5	-	-
TGCGCCAGCAGCTTGCGACAGGGTCAGGCCCAAGAGACCCAGTACTTC	CASSLRQGQAQETQYF	TRBV5-1	TRBJ2-5	few	TRBD1
TGTGCCACCAGCAGACCCACCTTCGGTCAAGAGACCCAGTACTTC	CATSRPTFGQETQYF	TRBV15	TRBJ2-5	-	-
TGTGCCAGCAGCTTCCTAGGGGGCGACGAGCAGTACTTC	CASSFLGGDEQYF	TRBV7-3	TRBJ2-7	-	TRBD1
TGCGCCAGCAGCTTGGCCCAAAAAAACATTCAGTACTTC	CASSLAQKNIQYF	TRBV5-1	TRBJ2-4	-	-
TGTGCCAGCACCCAGGAGGGGGGGACTGAAGCTTTCTTT	CASTQEGGTEAFF	TRBV7-2	TRBJ1-1	-	-
TGTGCCACCAGCAGAGAGCACGGATACTACGAGCAGTACTTC	CATSREHGYYEQYF	TRBV15	TRBJ2-7	-	-
TGTGCCAGCAGTCCAACCGGGACTAGGAAGAGTGAGCAGTTCTTC	CASSPTGTRKSEQFF	TRBV28	TRBJ2-1	-	TRBD2
TGCGCCAGCAGTTCCCCGGGACAGCCATCCTATGGCTACACCTTC	CASSSPGQPSYGYTF	TRBV23-1	TRBJ1-2	few	TRBD1
TGTGCCAGCAGTCGGCGGGTAGCGGGAGAAGAGACCCAGTACTTC	CASSRRVAGEETQYF	TRBV5-6	TRBJ2-5	-	TRBD2
TGCGCCAGCAGCCGGAGACAGGGGGCTGGAGAGACCCAGTACTTC	CASSRRQGAGETQYF	TRBV5-1	TRBJ2-5	-	TRBD1
TGCGCCAGCAGCTTAGGGGTCCTCTCTGGAAACACCATATATTTT	CASSLGVLSGNTIYF	TRBV5-1	TRBJ1-3	-	-
TGTGCCAGCAGTTTCTCCGGGACCTCCCCCAACCCCTACGAGCAGTACTTC	CASSFSGTSPNPYEQYF	TRBV27	TRBJ2-7	-	-
TGTGCCAGCAGCTTTTCAGGGAACACTGAAGCTTTCTTT	CASSFSGNTEAFF	TRBV5-6	TRBJ1-1	-	-
TGTGCCAGCAGCGTAGGTTACGGGAGGGCCACAGATACGCAGTATTTT	CASSVGYGRATDTQYF	TRBV9	TRBJ2-3	-	TRBD2
TGTGCCAGCAGCCAAAGGACTAGCGGGGACATCAGGACCCAGTACTTC	CASSQRTSGDIRTQYF	TRBV5-4	TRBJ2-5	-	TRBD2
TGTGCCAGCAGCGTAGAACTGATTCGCAATGAGCAGTTCTTC	CASSVELIRNEQFF	TRBV9	TRBJ2-1	-	-
TGCGCCAGTCATCCTGGCGGGAACGATGAGCAGTTCTTC	CASHPGGNDEQFF	TRBV5-1	TRBJ2-1	-	-
TGTGCCAGTAGCAGGGGACTAGCCTACGAGCAGTACTTC	CASSRGLAYEQYF	TRBV19	TRBJ2-7	-	TRBD2
TGTGCCAGCAGTAAATATACAGGGATTTACAATGAGCAGTTCTTC	CASSKYTGIYNEQFF	TRBV13	TRBJ2-1	-	-
TGTGCCAGCAGCCACTGGACAGGACTCAAAGAGACCCAGTACTTC	CASSHWTGLKETQYF	TRBV14	TRBJ2-5	once	TRBD1
TGTGCCAGTAGACCGGGGCCCATTAATCAGCCCCAGCATTTT	CASRPGPINQPQHF	TRBV19	TRBJ1-5	-	-
TGTGCCAGCAGTTACTCGAATAGAGCGGGGGCTGAAGCTTTCTTT	CASSYSNRAGAEAFF	TRBV6-5	TRBJ1-1	few	-
TGTGCCAGCAGTCCGGGGGACGGACAGCCCCAGCATTTT	CASSPGDGQPQHF	TRBV27	TRBJ1-5	few	-
TGCGCCAGCAGCCTAGGAGACTCGTCCTACAATGAGCAGTTCTTC	CASSLGDSSYNEQFF	TRBV4-3	TRBJ2-1	-	-
TGTGCCAGCTCACCGACTCCAAGGGGCGGGGAGCTGTTTTTT	CASSPTPRGGELFF	TRBV18	TRBJ2-2	once	-
TGTGCCACCAGCAGGGACAGCACCTACGAGCAGTACTTC	CATSRDSTYEQYF	TRBV15	TRBJ2-7	-	-
TGTGCCAGCAGCCCAGGAGCAAGGGCCGGGGGGGAGCTGTTTTTT	CASSPGARAGGELFF	TRBV5-8	TRBJ2-2	-	-
TGTGCCAGCTCAACCCGGACAGGCGAGGGGGAGACCCAGTACTTC	CASSTRTGEGETQYF	TRBV18	TRBJ2-5	-	TRBD1
TGCAGCGTGAGACGGGAGGCTGAAGCTTTCTTT	CSVRREAEAFF	TRBV29-1	TRBJ1-1	-	-
TGTGCCAGCAGCCGGCAGGGGTCGGATGAGCAGTTCTTC	CASSRQGSDEQFF	TRBV5-4	TRBJ2-1	-	-
TGTGCCAGCAGTGAAGCATGGGGGATAGCCTACGAGCAGTACTTC	CASSEAWGIAYEQYF	TRBV6-1	TRBJ2-7	-	-
TGTGCCAGTAGGGACAAGAACACCGGGGAGCTGTTTTTT	CASRDKNTGELFF	TRBV19	TRBJ2-2	-	-